The 12 T cell receptor beta chains listed next were all sequenced from one sample in a study of shared clonotypes between healthy human individuals. CD45RO negativity and positive selection for CCR7 defined naive CD8 cells, a population that excluded terminally differentiated effector memory CD45RA+ cells. Here immunoSEQ multiplex PCR was the method, and the copy in TCRdb shows in-frame clones only, minus some. The table has about 2.1 million clones, 80% to 95% seen once. Sequencing input: naive CD8+ T cells from PBMCs. Every receptor here comes from a man aged 18 to 30 in good health. Some clones in this sample may be carry-over from other donors' samples.

This clone was detected only a few times. Within the sample, other DNA sequences also encode this same CDR3. The V and J genes are TRBV27 and TRBJ2-7, with D perhaps assigned TRBD1 or TRBD2 (6 bases each). Germline CDR1 reads MNHEY; CDR2 reads SMNVEV (reference sequence). The CDR3 loop spans 13 amino acids. V gave up 2 bases and J gave up 2 bases, with 7 bases separating them. CDR3 bases: TGTGCCAGCAGTTTAAGGGGGGCCTACGAGCAGTACTTC. Translated, it gives CASSLRGAYEQYF.

CDR3 DNA sequence: TGTGCCAGCAGTTTAAACGATGAGGGAGACGAGCAGTACTTC. Encoded protein: CASSLNDEGDEQYF. The gene calls are TRBV28 and TRBJ2-7; possible D gene TRBD2, 5 bases. The CDR3 length is 14 residues. CDR1 and CDR2 (germline): MDHEN, SYDVKM. V lost 2 bases to trimming and J lost 5 bases, with 13 bases between them.

DNA of the CDR3: TGTGCCAGCAGTCAACTAGGACGGGCGAACACCGGGGAGCTGTTTTTT. Its translation: CASSQLGRANTGELFF. The V and J genes are TRBV7-9 and TRBJ2-2; TRBD2 might be the D (5 bases). The CDR3 sequence is 16 residues long. The V gene's germline CDR1 is SEHNR and CDR2 FQNEAQ (reference sequence). Trimming cost V 6 bases and J 0 bases, with 14 bases left between them.

Comments on this clone: This specimen includes other DNA sequences encoding the same CDR3. The chain joins TRBV27 to TRBJ1-4; D unclear. The germline V gene has CDR1 MNHEY and CDR2 SMNVEV (reference sequence). V was cut by 5 bases and J by 8 bases, with 12 bases left in between. The CDR3 is made up of 13 amino acids. The CDR3 nucleotides read TGTGCCAGCAGTCTTCTTGGAGGGGAAAAACTGTTTTTT. It translates to CASSLLGGEKLFF.

This clone was seen only once. This chain connects TRBV13 to TRBJ2-2; D is uncertain. This CDR3 has 13 amino acids. V lost 1 base, J lost 8 bases, and 8 bases lay in between. Germline CDR1 and CDR2: PRHDT and FYEKMQ (reference sequence). CDR3 sequence reads: CASSLDLRGELFF. Written as DNA, the CDR3 is TGTGCCAGCAGCTTAGACCTCCGAGGGGAGCTGTTTTTT.

This clone appeared a single time. The CDR3 does not end in the conserved phenylalanine or tryptophan, so this is likely a read error. V and J are TRBV6-5 and TRBJ1-2; 7 nucleotides agree with TRBD1. In germline, CDR1 is MNHEY, CDR2 SVGAGI. With 6 bases clipped from V and 6 bases from J, the junction kept 7 bases outside the gene matches. The CDR3 sequence is 13 residues long. The DNA for the CDR3 is TGTGCCAGCAGCCACTACAGGGGACATGGCTACACCCTC. This codes for CASSHYRGHGYTL.

This sequence joins TRBV7-8 and TRBJ2-2; D gene uncertain. CDR1 SGHVS and CDR2 FQNEAQ come from the germline V gene. The CDR3 runs to 13 residues. V was shortened by 5 bases and J by 2 bases, with 6 bases between the two germline ends. The CDR3 coding sequence is TGTGCCAGCAGCATCGTAAACACCGGGGAGCTGTTTTTT. Its protein is CASSIVNTGELFF.

The chain is built from TRBV27 and TRBJ2-5; 9 nucleotides agree with TRBD1. This CDR3 has 15 amino acids. Trimming removed 0 bases from V and 5 bases from J; junction bases left unmatched: 4. Germline-derived CDR1 and CDR2 are MNHEY and SMNVEV (reference sequence). The CDR3 sequence: CASSLSYRGHETQYF. The CDR3 DNA is TGTGCCAGCAGTTTATCGTACAGGGGGCATGAGACCCAGTACTTC.

V usage is TRBV27 and J usage is TRBJ1-2; TRBD1 aligns across 8 bases. V shed 3 bases and J 0 bases; nucleotides not matched to a gene: 15. The CDR3 is made up of 19 amino acids. Germline CDR1 is MNHEY and CDR2 is SMNVEV (reference sequence). Here the CDR3 DNA reads TGTGCCAGCAGTTTGGGGCCCGGGACAGGAAGCACTGCTAACTATGGCTACACCTTC. Translation gives CASSLGPGTGSTANYGYTF.

This chain links TRBV29-1 with TRBJ2-2, with 8 positions matching TRBD1. The V segment lost 6 bases and the J segment 8 bases; nucleotides outside the gene matches: 8. In germline, CDR1 is SQVTM, CDR2 ANQGSEA. The CDR3 is 13 residues long. The CDR3 region is CSVSSGGLGELFF. The CDR3 region has the DNA TGCAGCGTATCTTCAGGGGGCCTAGGGGAGCTGTTTTTT.

Note on this clone: Other DNA sequences in this specimen translate into the identical CDR3. The CDR3 loop is CASSLQGRGYEQYF. As DNA, the CDR3 is TGTGCCAGCAGTTTACAGGGGAGGGGGTACGAGCAGTACTTC. The chain has TRBV28 and TRBJ2-7; perhaps TRBD2 as D (7 bases). The CDR3 sequence is 14 residues long. Germline values: CDR1 MDHEN, CDR2 SYDVKM. The V gene lost 2 bases and the J gene lost 4 bases, with 12 bases spanning the gap.

The chain couples TRBV7-2 to TRBJ2-7, with no clear D. The V gene lost 5 bases and the J gene lost 3 bases, with 11 bases spanning the gap. CDR1 is SGHTA and CDR2 is FQGNSA in the germline V gene. The CDR3 is 13 amino acids. The CDR3 nucleotides read TGTGCCAGCAGCCCTGAATGGGTCTACGAGCAGTACTTC. It encodes CASSPEWVYEQYF.